These 18 T cell receptor beta chains originate from one sample sequenced in a study of blood T cell repertoires in COVID-19. The method was immunoSEQ multiplex PCR; TCRdb's version includes in-frame clones alone and lacks a portion of them. The sample has roughly 240,000 clones; roughly 85% are singletons. Sequenced: PBMCs or T cells enriched from blood (not recorded which). Receptor source: a woman aged 45-65 years with acute COVID-19.

The CDR3 loop is CASSLSLQLSGNTIYF. CDR3 DNA sequence: TGCGCCAGCAGCTTGTCTCTACAGCTCTCTGGAAACACCATATATTTT. The chain has TRBV5-1 and TRBJ1-3; no reliable D call. Per germline, CDR1 SGHRS and CDR2 YFSETQ. The CDR3 totals 16 residues. Between the trimmed V and J ends, which lost 1 base and 0 bases, there was a span of 11 bases.

The chain links TRBV3-1 (or the pseudogene TRBV3-2) to TRBJ1-3; TRBD1 agrees at 8 bases. The trim removed 4 bases at V and 8 bases at J, leaving 10 bases unmatched. CDR1 is LGHDT and CDR2 is YNNKEL in the germline V gene (reference sequence). This CDR3 region has 15 residues. The CDR3 region has the DNA TGTGCCAGCAGCCGAGGACAGGGTTTCGAGGACACCATATATTTT. The encoded protein is CASSRGQGFEDTIYF.

The chain is built from TRBV4-2 and TRBJ1-1; 7 bases align to TRBD1. With 3 bases clipped from V and 5 bases from J, the junction kept 9 bases outside the gene matches. Germline CDR1 and CDR2: LGHNA and YNFKEQ. This CDR3 contains 15 residues. CDR3 nucleotides: TGTGCCAGCAGCCACCGCGGACAGGTTGGGACTGAAGCTTTCTTT. Protein sequence: CASSHRGQVGTEAFF.

The rearrangement uses TRBV3-1 (or the pseudogene TRBV3-2) and TRBJ1-2; D ambiguous. CDR1 is LGHDT, CDR2 YNNKEL, per germline (reference sequence). Deletions cut 0 bases from V and 6 bases from J, with 8 bases between. CDR3 size: 13 residues. CDR3 residues: CASSQDTRDGYTF. DNA of the CDR3: TGTGCCAGCAGCCAAGATACTCGAGATGGCTACACCTTC.

CDR3 DNA sequence: TGTGCCTGGAGTCCACTGGCGGGGGCAACCCTGAATTCACCCCTCCACTTT. Encoded protein: CAWSPLAGATLNSPLHF. The chain uses TRBV30 and TRBJ1-6; a weak D match, TRBD1 (6 bases). The germline V gene encodes CDR1 GTSNPN and CDR2 SVGIG (reference sequence). This CDR3 is 17 amino acids long. Deletions cut 2 bases from V and 7 bases from J, with 21 bases between.

The rearrangement uses TRBV7-3 and TRBJ2-3; perhaps TRBD1 as D (6 bases). The CDR3 loop spans 14 amino acids. The ends were cut back, 3 bases at V and 1 base at J, with 8 bases in the middle. Germline CDR1 is SGHTA and CDR2 is FQGTGA. The CDR3 DNA reads as TGTGCCAGCAGCTTGGACAGACGCACAGATACGCAGTATTTT. Its translation is CASSLDRRTDTQYF.

This clone was observed many times. This rearrangement joins TRBV14 to TRBJ2-2, with D uncertain. Germline CDR1 and CDR2: SGHDN and FVKESK. The CDR3 is 15 amino acids. Deletions cut 2 bases from V and 1 base from J, with 8 bases between. This CDR3 reads CASSQTAENTGELFF. The CDR3 coding sequence is TGTGCCAGCAGCCAAACGGCGGAGAACACCGGGGAGCTGTTTTTT.

This chain connects TRBV29-1 to TRBJ1-3, with TRBD1 as a possible D gene (6 bases). Germline CDR1 reads SQVTM; CDR2 reads ANQGSEA. The CDR3 is 13 amino acids. Between the trimmed V and J ends, which lost 3 bases and 6 bases, there was a span of 12 bases. This CDR3 reads CSVEWQGTNTIYF. The CDR3 nucleotides are TGCAGCGTTGAGTGGCAGGGGACAAACACCATATATTTT.

The chain carries TRBV20-1 and TRBJ1-2, with D possibly matching TRBD1 (6 bases). Germline-derived CDR1 and CDR2 are DFQATT and SNEGSKA (reference sequence). Trimming left V 3 bases short and J 4 bases short, with 12 bases between. There are 13 residues in the CDR3. The CDR3: CSASVDRPYGYTF. In DNA, the CDR3 is TGCAGTGCTAGTGTCGACAGGCCCTATGGCTACACCTTC.

The chain links TRBV7-9 to TRBJ2-5; 11 bases line up with TRBD2. This CDR3 spans 18 amino acids. Germline values: CDR1 SEHNR, CDR2 FQNEAQ (reference sequence). J was trimmed by 4 bases and V by 2 bases; bases with no gene match: 12. The CDR3 region is CASSLIKTLAGGGETQYF. DNA for the CDR3: TGTGCCAGCAGCTTAATAAAAACCCTAGCGGGGGGCGGAGAGACCCAGTACTTC.

V and J are TRBV11-2 and TRBJ2-1, with D tentatively TRBD1 (5 bases). The CDR3 has 13 amino acids. The germline V and J ends were trimmed by 1 base and 7 bases, with 8 bases remaining between them. Germline V gives CDR1 SGHAT, CDR2 FQNNGV. CDR3: CASSLGQTNEQFF. DNA of the CDR3: TGTGCCAGCAGCTTAGGACAGACTAATGAGCAGTTCTTC.

This clone was recorded only once. The chain carries TRBV3-1 (or the pseudogene TRBV3-2) and TRBJ1-2, with 9 bases fitting TRBD1. The V segment lost 1 base and the J segment 5 bases; nucleotides outside the gene matches: 11. Germline CDR1 LGHDT, CDR2 YNNKEL (reference sequence). The CDR3 extends over 17 amino acids. The CDR3 spells CASSQGGTGMLRYGYTF. The CDR3 DNA reads as TGTGCCAGCAGCCAAGGGGGGACAGGGATGTTGAGGTATGGCTACACCTTC.

V and J are TRBV15 and TRBJ1-3; D is uncertain. Germline V gene lookup returns CDR1 LNHNV and CDR2 YYDKDF (reference sequence). The CDR3 has 17 amino acids. Deletions cut 1 base from V and 3 bases from J, with 16 bases between. CDR3 sequence: CATSRVLNRDIGNTIYF. CDR3 nucleotides: TGTGCCACCAGCAGAGTATTAAACAGAGACATTGGAAACACCATATATTTT.

V and J are TRBV29-1 and TRBJ2-3; 10 bases agree with TRBD2. There are 13 residues in the CDR3. With 8 bases clipped from V and 8 bases from J, the junction kept 10 bases outside the gene matches. The germline CDR1 and CDR2 sequences are SQVTM and ANQGSEA. The CDR3 region is CSLGVAGGGTQYF. CDR3 nucleotides: TGCAGCCTCGGGGTAGCGGGGGGAGGTACGCAGTATTTT.

The chain joins TRBV12-5 to TRBJ2-3; 8 nucleotides line up with TRBD1. The CDR3 sequence is 15 residues long. Trimming took 2 bases from V and 5 from J; bases not matched to a gene: 6. In germline, CDR1 is LGHNT, CDR2 FRNRAP. CDR3 bases: TGTGCTAGTGGTTTGTCCAGGGGGCCTGGAGATACGCAGTATTTT. Encoded protein: CASGLSRGPGDTQYF.

The chain joins TRBV30 to TRBJ1-5; 8 nucleotides align to TRBD1. V dropped 0 bases and J dropped 3; count of bases not matched to a gene: 7. The CDR3 totals 16 residues. Germline V gene lookup returns CDR1 GTSNPN and CDR2 SVGIG (reference sequence). This CDR3 is CAWSVGAGGNNQPQHF. The CDR3 nucleotides are TGTGCCTGGAGTGTAGGGGCAGGGGGCAACAATCAGCCCCAGCATTTT.

The chain carries TRBV14 and TRBJ1-2; possibly TRBD1 for D (6 bases). The CDR3 loop spans 17 amino acids. Deletions cut 4 bases from V and 7 bases from J, with 25 bases between. Germline V gene lookup returns CDR1 SGHDN and CDR2 FVKESK. The CDR3 loop reads CASSLRGGPTRSSGYTF. The DNA of the CDR3 is TGTGCCAGCAGCCTCAGGGGCGGCCCAACTCGGTCAAGTGGCTACACCTTC.

The rearrangement joins TRBV11-2 to TRBJ2-1; TRBD2 is a possible D gene (5 bases). The length of the CDR3 is 14 residues. V lost 3 bases to trimming and J lost 9 bases, with 15 bases between them. Germline values: CDR1 SGHAT, CDR2 FQNNGV. CDR3 region: CASSFSAAGGEQFF. CDR3 coding DNA: TGTGCCAGCAGCTTTTCCGCAGCAGGAGGTGAGCAGTTCTTC.